This T cell receptor beta chain was profiled in a study of shared clonotypes between healthy human individuals. Overall study results and limits: In having few donors, the study represented limited genetic and exposure-history diversity.

Trimming left V 0 bases short and J 3 bases short, with 18 bases between. The CDR3 covers 17 residues. CDR1 and CDR2 (germline): SGDLS, YYNGEE. Genomic DNA of each subset was evenly split across several immunoSEQ plates. TCRdb's copy holds only in-frame clones and misses some; the assay was immunoSEQ multiplex PCR. This sample has roughly 1.5 million clones, with 95% to 99% found just once. As for this clone: No antigen is known for it.

The chain employs TRBV9 and TRBJ2-5; no definite D call. Sequences were obtained from naive CD4+ T cells sorted from blood. Subset indicated: CD45RA+ positively selected. The receptor's source is a man aged 25-45 years in good health. This CDR3 is CASSVGNTAVVEETQYF. CDR3 DNA: TGTGCCAGCAGCGTAGGTAACACCGCGGTTGTGGAAGAGACCCAGTACTTC.